The present entry profiles one TCR beta chain with its context. It has no known antigen specificity. Per-base quality was not reported, and no clone a single base away is much larger than it. These data are taken from a study of spatial heterogeneity in lung cancer (dated by TCRdb to the late 2010s). At the level of the whole study: Beta-chain transcripts were consistently detected in greater numbers than alpha-chain transcripts, which likely reflected higher beta-chain transcript abundance. In the raw uncorrected reads, each unique combination of TCR and UMI appeared more than ten times on average. In non-small cell lung cancer, the study quantitatively compared TCR alpha and beta repertoires across several tumor regions, matched nontumor lung, and blood. The study linked features of the TCR repertoire to counts of nonsynonymous mutations, which were determined by whole-exome sequencing of tumor tissue. Both alpha and beta chains were TCR-sequenced in 210 or so tumor regions, under 85 matched nontumor lung samples and 45 to 60 PBMC samples obtained at surgery. Findings and caveats that apply to the study as a whole: Ubiquitous expanded tumor TCRs showed up in blood more often at tumor resection than at routine follow-up. Additional single-cell paired TCR alpha and beta sequencing was considered necessary to confirm, at a functional level, the hypothesis that regional TCRs recognize regional mutations.

The time point label, as the study defines it: sample taken at primary tumor resection. Without any cell sorting, TCR sequencing was performed on whole RNA extracted either from tumor and nontumor lung tissue or from cryopreserved PBMC samples. Donors were 65 to 85 patients with early-stage, untreated non-small cell lung cancer from the lung TRACERx cohort. Patients were selected for TCR sequencing only if sufficient RNA was available from at least two tumor regions. Library preparation used 5' RACE. The listed sequencing device is NextSeq 500. In the TCR library protocol, a unique molecular identifier was attached to each TCR cDNA molecule so that PCR and sequencing errors could be corrected. On the study's bioinformatics: TCR identification, UMI-based error correction and CDR3 extraction were performed with Decombinator tools. Expanded TCRs were defined as those above a frequency of 2 per 1,000, corresponding to the top 1% of the tumor frequency distribution. Renyi diversity was calculated using the R vegan package after each repertoire was subsampled 100 times to 5,000 TCRs. CDR3 similarity networks were built from amino acid triplet string-kernel similarity, connecting CDR3s with pairwise similarity above 0.82. TCRdb reprocessing: public reads trimmed at Q25 with fastp, clones called with MiXCR, in-frame beta chains kept. Here each entry gathers all rows of one CDR3 protein and keeps the most common genes and DNA. The V and J calls were not made by the authors but by TCRdb's processing. Across this sample there are about 86,000 distinct CDR3 sequences, with around 13% seen only once. 4.6% of the sample rests with the top ten.

CDR3 length: 9 amino acids, cysteine to phenylalanine. The CDR3 DNA has 27 bases and is translated from base 1. Trimming at the junction amounts to 11 bases on V and 5 bases on J, and the germline ends lie 5 bases apart. The specimen was PBMCs, collected at surgery. The source is a male donor with early-stage non-small cell lung cancer. This sequence uses TRBV12-3 or TRBV12-4 and TRBJ2-3; the D region possibly corresponds to TRBD2 (5 bases align). The CDR3: CAEGDTQYF. At the DNA level, the sequence is TGTGCCGAGGGAGATACGCAGTATTTT.